This T cell receptor (beta chain) was profiled in a study of identical twins. General study findings and limits: Not following the same donors, the study drew its conclusions from cross-sectional statistical analysis. Twins shared beta out-of-frame sequences in excess, but this excess was weaker.

This clonotype has more than one count but fewer than ten. Its specificity is not known. TCRdb reanalysed the 5' RACE reads using MiXCR and keeps one entry per CDR3 protein. This table holds under 900,000 distinct CDR3 sequences, approximately 18% found once. Germline-derived CDR1 and CDR2 are SGHDT and YYEEEE. The CDR3 has 14 amino acids. Trimming shortened V by 2 bases and J by 4 bases, and 12 bases separated the two germline ends. The same specimen was also included in a second study, on T cells expressing NK-cell markers.

The sequence derives from a woman between 18 and 29 years old in good health. Sequencing input: PBMCs. This rearrangement joins TRBV5-6 to TRBJ1-1; D is ambiguous. The DNA for the CDR3 is TGTGCCAGCAGCTTTCAACGTGGAGGCACTGAAGCTTTCTTT. It encodes CASSFQRGGTEAFF.